Listed below are T cell receptor beta chains from one sample, sequenced in a study of blood T cell repertoires in COVID-19. Measured with immunoSEQ multiplex PCR; TCRdb has only the in-frame clones, and not every one. The sample has over 200,000 clones; approximately 88% are singletons. Sequences were obtained from peripheral blood. The receptors were sampled from a man aged 35-49 years with acute or convalescent COVID-19. The CDR3 runs from the conserved cysteine through the conserved F or W. Each record gives: clone size, D gene, J gene, V gene, CDR3 protein, CDR3 DNA. D genes are given only for firm matches. Size is stated for part of the rows, as once, few or many counts, or as a class when the clone is expanded.

.,TRBD2,TRBJ2-2,TRBV4-3,CASSPGGSGTTGELFF,TGCGCCAGCAGCCCCGGAGGTAGCGGGACCACCGGGGAGCTGTTTTTT
.,TRBD1,TRBJ1-4,TRBV2,CASSGQGTVEKLFF,TGTGCCAGCAGTGGACAGGGTACCGTTGAAAAACTGTTTTTT
.,TRBD2,TRBJ2-1,TRBV11-2,CASSLDGTSGRVNEQFF,TGTGCCAGCAGCTTAGATGGGACTAGCGGGAGGGTCAATGAGCAGTTCTTC
.,.,TRBJ1-5,TRBV5-8,CASSLVVRQPQHF,TGTGCCAGCAGCTTGGTAGTGCGGCAGCCCCAGCATTTT
.,TRBD2,TRBJ2-3,TRBV3-1/TRBV3-2,CASSRQRLAGSSDTQYF,TGTGCCAGCAGCCGCCAACGACTAGCGGGTTCATCAGATACGCAGTATTTT
.,.,TRBJ2-7,TRBV19,CASSGVWATVYEQYF,TGTGCCAGTAGTGGCGTTTGGGCCACCGTCTACGAGCAGTACTTC
.,TRBD1,TRBJ1-6,TRBV30,CAWSVRGGGTPLHF,TGTGCCTGGAGTGTACGTGGAGGGGGCACACCCCTCCACTTT
.,TRBD1,TRBJ2-3,TRBV7-9,CASDPGQGTDTQYF,TGTGCCAGCGATCCGGGACAGGGCACAGATACGCAGTATTTT
.,TRBD2,TRBJ2-5,TRBV6-5,CASSYSRGDETQYF,TGTGCCAGCAGTTACTCGCGGGGGGATGAGACCCAGTACTTC
.,.,TRBJ1-1,TRBV6-5,CASGHIPIGYTEAFF,TGTGCCAGCGGGCATATACCCATAGGATACACTGAAGCTTTCTTT
.,.,TRBJ1-1,TRBV19,CASAPRNTEAFF,TGTGCCAGCGCGCCTCGGAACACTGAAGCTTTCTTT
once,.,TRBJ1-6,TRBV15,CATSTSLGNSPLHF,TGTGCCACCAGCACCTCGCTCGGTAATTCACCCCTCCACTTT
few,.,TRBJ2-7,TRBV7-9,CASSPRSSYEQYF,TGTGCCAGCAGCCCACGGAGCTCCTACGAGCAGTACTTC
.,TRBD1,TRBJ2-7,TRBV3-1/TRBV3-2,CASSQKDREDEQYF,TGTGCCAGCAGCCAAAAGGACAGGGAAGACGAGCAGTACTTC
few,.,TRBJ1-5,TRBV3-1/TRBV3-2,CASSQVAESNQPQHF,TGTGCCAGCAGCCAAGTTGCCGAGAGCAATCAGCCCCAGCATTTT
few,TRBD2,TRBJ2-7,TRBV7-2,CASSPQLGGSSYEQYF,TGTGCCAGCAGCCCACAACTGGGAGGGAGCTCCTACGAGCAGTACTTC
.,.,TRBJ1-6,TRBV6-5,CASSYRRGLNSPLHF,TGTGCCAGCAGCTACCGCAGGGGACTAAATTCACCCCTCCACTTT
.,.,TRBJ1-4,TRBV6-2/TRBV6-3,CASSPGEATNEKLFF,TGTGCCAGCAGCCCCGGGGAAGCAACTAATGAAAAACTGTTTTTT
few,TRBD1,TRBJ1-3,TRBV3-1/TRBV3-2,CASSQFGTGVGNTIYF,TGTGCCAGCAGCCAATTTGGGACAGGGGTAGGAAACACCATATATTTT
once,TRBD2,TRBJ2-1,TRBV7-3,CASSLSASGTESYNEQFF,TGTGCCAGCAGCTTATCGGCTAGCGGGACGGAGTCCTACAATGAGCAGTTCTTC
once,.,TRBJ2-7,TRBV7-2,CASSLVRGRLRHEQYF,TGTGCCAGCAGCTTGGTCCGGGGGAGACTCAGACACGAGCAGTACTTC
.,TRBD1,TRBJ1-2,TRBV29-1,CSVEDGTGYGYTF,TGCAGCGTTGAAGATGGGACAGGGTATGGCTACACCTTC
.,TRBD2,TRBJ2-1,TRBV6-1,CASSEMVAGVNEQFF,TGTGCCAGCAGTGAAATGGTAGCGGGAGTAAATGAGCAGTTCTTC
.,.,TRBJ1-2,TRBV6-5,CASSPRLNYGYTF,TGTGCCAGCAGCCCCCGTTTGAACTATGGCTACACCTTC
.,.,TRBJ2-1,TRBV19,CASSIKQGTLSYNEQFF,TGTGCCAGTAGTATAAAACAGGGCACACTTTCCTACAATGAGCAGTTCTTC
.,.,TRBJ2-7,TRBV7-8,CASSLPQGSYEQYF,TGTGCCAGCAGCTTACCCCAGGGGAGCTACGAGCAGTACTTC
.,TRBD2,TRBJ2-3,TRBV29-1,CSASGRRNTDTQYF,TGCAGCGCTAGCGGGAGACGAAACACAGATACGCAGTATTTT